Following are 23 T cell receptor beta chains from one sample sequenced in a study of response to subunit inactivated influenza vaccine. TCRdb ran MiXCR on the RT-PCR reads and lists one entry per CDR3 protein. The sample holds about 170,000 distinct CDR3 sequences, 9.5% to 15% seen once. A further study also used this sample, focusing on T cells expressing NK-cell markers. This second study says: A 5'RACE template switching approach incorporating UMIs was used to make TCR beta cDNA.

Material: CD8+ T cells sorted from PBMCs, obtained about 13 days after vaccination. Every receptor here comes from a man aged 50-59 years who received an inactivated influenza vaccine.

This rearrangement joins TRBV19 to TRBJ2-7, with TRBD1 identical over 7 bases. V lost 6 bases and J lost 3; bases outside the gene matches: 5. The CDR3 has 13 amino acids. Germline loops: CDR1 LNHDA, CDR2 SQIVND (reference sequence). CDR3 in DNA: TGTGCCAGTAGAAACAGGGGCAACTACGAGCAGTACTTC. It is translated as CASRNRGNYEQYF.

The sample holds many counts of this clonotype. The chain employs TRBV7-9 and TRBJ2-1; D not resolved. There are 14 residues in the CDR3. V gave up 5 bases and J gave up 5 bases, with 13 bases separating them. Germline V gene sequence: CDR1 SEHNR, CDR2 FQNEAQ (reference sequence). The CDR3 region is CASSPVRRNNEQFF. CDR3 nucleotides: TGTGCCAGCAGCCCCGTCCGGCGGAACAATGAGCAGTTCTTC.

This clonotype showed up many times. This chain links TRBV6-1 with TRBJ2-3; 9 bases align to TRBD2. The trim removed 3 bases at V and 4 bases at J, leaving 8 bases unmatched. CDR1 is MNHNS and CDR2 is SASEGT in the germline V gene. This CDR3 contains 16 residues. In DNA, the CDR3 is TGTGCCAGCAGTGATTGGGGGACTAGCATCTCAGATACGCAGTATTTT. This gives the protein CASSDWGTSISDTQYF.

This clonotype appeared a few times. The chain has TRBV12-3 or TRBV12-4 and TRBJ1-1, with unresolved D. The CDR3 is 12 residues long. Trimming removed 6 bases from V and 6 bases from J, with 11 bases in between. DNA for the CDR3: TGTGCCAGCAGCTCGGGCGGGCCTGAAGCTTTCTTT. Translation gives CASSSGGPEAFF.

This clonotype has just a few counts. The CDR3 spells CASSDYRGQETQYF. DNA for the CDR3: TGTGCCAGCAGTGACTACAGGGGGCAAGAGACCCAGTACTTC. V gene TRBV2 combines with J gene TRBJ2-5; 8 bases match TRBD1. Germline CDR1 and CDR2: SNHLY and FYNNEI. The CDR3 extends over 14 amino acids. The ends lost 3 bases at V and 2 bases at J; junction bases unmatched: 2.

V and J are TRBV14 and TRBJ1-2; perhaps TRBD1 as D (5 bases). The CDR3 is made up of 12 amino acids. Germline V gene data show CDR1 as SGHDN and CDR2 as FVKESK. V gave up 10 bases and J gave up 5 bases, with 14 bases separating them. CDR3 in amino acids: CATPKGTYGYTF. The CDR3, as DNA: TGTGCCACCCCAAAGGGGACGTATGGCTACACCTTC.

Ten or more counts support this clonotype. The chain combines TRBV5-5 with TRBJ2-1, with 9 positions matching TRBD1. The CDR3 has 13 residues. CDR1 is SGHKS, CDR2 YYEKEE, per germline (reference sequence). The junction had 9 bases not matched to a gene; V was cut back by 10 bases and J by 7 bases. The CDR3 reads CASPGQGANEQFF. The CDR3 DNA sequence: TGTGCCTCGCCGGGACAGGGTGCTAATGAGCAGTTCTTC. Full variable domain (outside the CDR3, taken from reference TRBV5-5 and TRBJ2-1): DAGVTQSPTHLIKTRGQQVTLRCSPISGHKSVSWYQQVLGQGPQFIFQYYEKEERGRGNFPDRFSARQFPNYSSELNVNALLLGDSALYLCASPGQGANEQFFGPGTRLTVL.

This clonotype was picked up many times. The chain combines TRBV28 with TRBJ2-7; possibly TRBD2 for D (5 bases). CDR1 and CDR2 (germline): MDHEN, SYDVKM. This CDR3 contains 14 residues. V lost 3 bases, J lost 3 bases, and 12 bases lay in between. For the CDR3, the DNA is TGTGCCAGCAGTTTCTTAGGACGGGACTACGAGCAGTACTTC. It encodes CASSFLGRDYEQYF. Using reference TRBV28 and TRBJ2-7 for the parts outside the CDR3, the full variable domain is DVKVTQSSRYLVKRTGEKVFLECVQDMDHENMFWYRQDPGLGLRLIYFSYDVKMKEKGDIPEGYSVSREKKERFSLILESASTNQTSMYLCASSFLGRDYEQYFGPGTRLTVT.

The V gene is TRBV10-3, the J gene TRBJ2-7, with D possibly TRBD1 on 7 matching bases. The CDR3 runs to 15 residues. Trimming took off 0 bases at V and 3 bases at J, with 12 bases between the two ends. Germline-derived CDR1 and CDR2 are ENHRY and SYGVKD. Here the CDR3 reads CAISESGGGLYEQYF. The CDR3 DNA is TGTGCCATCAGTGAGTCCGGAGGGGGCCTCTACGAGCAGTACTTC.

This clonotype was counted a few times. V gene TRBV9 combines with J gene TRBJ2-1, with a possible D match to TRBD2 (5 bases). The germline V gene has CDR1 SGDLS and CDR2 YYNGEE. This CDR3 is built from 13 residues. V dropped 0 bases and J dropped 6 bases, with 7 bases sitting between them. This CDR3 is CASSVGLANEQFF. The DNA for the CDR3 is TGTGCCAGCAGCGTAGGCCTAGCCAATGAGCAGTTCTTC.

The CDR3 sequence: CSVERGAGFQETQYF. The CDR3 DNA reads as TGCAGCGTGGAGAGGGGTGCGGGTTTCCAAGAGACCCAGTACTTC. The rearrangement links TRBV29-1 to TRBJ2-5; D may be TRBD1 or TRBD2 (5 bases each). Trimming removed 6 bases from V and 1 base from J, with 18 bases in between. This CDR3 comprises 15 residues. Germline V gives CDR1 SQVTM, CDR2 ANQGSEA.

In nucleotides, the CDR3 is TGTGCCAGCAGTTTAATTGTCGGCCTTAGCACAGATACGCAGTATTTT. It codes for CASSLIVGLSTDTQYF. V is TRBV27 and J is TRBJ2-3; D call uncertain. Germline CDR1 reads MNHEY; CDR2 reads SMNVEV (reference sequence). V shed 2 bases and J shed 0 bases, with 12 bases lying between them. The CDR3 is 16 amino acids.

The chain uses TRBV10-3 and TRBJ1-2; TRBD1 matches 9 bases. The length of the CDR3 is 16 residues. Germline CDR1 ENHRY, CDR2 SYGVKD. The V and J ends lost 2 bases and 8 bases, in that order; junction bases with no gene match: 12. The CDR3, as DNA: TGTGCCATCAGTGAGATGGACAGGGGCCCGACGCGGGGCTACACCTTC. Its translation is CAISEMDRGPTRGYTF.

This clonotype was observed a few times. The chain is built from TRBV14 and TRBJ2-1; D remains unclear. The CDR3 length is 12 residues. Between the trimmed V and J ends, which lost 2 bases and 8 bases, there was a span of 7 bases. The germline V gene has CDR1 SGHDN and CDR2 FVKESK. DNA for the CDR3: TGTGCCAGCAGCCAATTCATCCATGAGCAGTTCTTC. It yields the protein CASSQFIHEQFF.

The V call is TRBV12-3 or TRBV12-4, the J call TRBJ2-1, with 14 bases fitting TRBD2. This CDR3 contains 17 residues. J was trimmed by 2 bases and V by 5 bases; bases with no gene match: 5. The CDR3 sequence is CASSRGTSGGPYNEQFF. Written as DNA, the CDR3 is TGTGCCAGCAGTCGAGGGACTAGCGGGGGCCCCTACAATGAGCAGTTCTTC.

The chain has TRBV6-2 or TRBV6-3 and TRBJ2-7; D is tentatively TRBD1 or TRBD2 (5 bases each). In germline, CDR1 is MNHEY, CDR2 SVGEGT. CDR3 length: 13 amino acids. Trimming removed 10 bases at V and 3 bases at J, with 16 bases between. CDR3 nucleotides: TGTGCCACCCGGGACCCTGGGCACTACGAGCAGTACTTC. Its protein is CATRDPGHYEQYF.

This clonotype was observed a handful of times. The rearrangement links TRBV7-1 to TRBJ1-1; D may be TRBD1 (5 bases). TRBV7-1 has ORF status, its function being uncertain. Trimming took off 5 bases at V and 6 bases at J, with 13 bases between the two ends. The CDR3 extends over 13 amino acids. The CDR3 here is CASSLGPGSEAFF. The DNA for the CDR3 is TGTGCCAGCAGCCTCGGGCCAGGGTCTGAAGCTTTCTTT.

Worth noting for this clonotype: A read error may account for a junction end that differs from germline. This sequence joins TRBV6-2 or TRBV6-3 and TRBJ1-5; 7 bases match TRBD1. From germline, CDR1 is MNHEY and CDR2 SVGEGT. CDR3 length equals 13 residues. The CDR3 coding sequence is TGTGCCAGCCGAGACAGGGCCAACCAGCCCCAGCCTTTT. This codes for CASRDRANQPQPF.

CDR3 coding DNA: TGCGCCAGCAGCACCAGGACTAGCGGGGGGCCCACCGGGGAGCTGTTTTTT. Encoded protein: CASSTRTSGGPTGELFF. The J gene is TRBJ2-2, the V gene TRBV5-1, with 14 bases aligning to TRBD2. After removal of 4 bases from V and 4 bases from J, the junction contained 6 bases not matched to a gene. The CDR3 length is 17 residues. CDR1 is SGHRS and CDR2 is YFSETQ in the germline V gene.

This clonotype was recorded at least ten times. CDR3 region: CASSQEFPGTGVVNEQFF. CDR3 nucleotide sequence: TGTGCCAGCAGCCAAGAATTCCCCGGGACAGGGGTGGTTAATGAGCAGTTCTTC. The rearrangement joins TRBV3-1 to TRBJ2-1; 10 nucleotides match TRBD1. Germline trimming cut 0 bases from V and 7 bases from J; bases unmatched to any gene: 12. Germline CDR1 reads LGHDT; CDR2 reads YNNKEL (reference sequence). This CDR3 region has 18 residues.

This clonotype was seen a few times. The gene calls are TRBV4-1 and TRBJ2-1; D call uncertain. Trimming took off 1 base at V and 4 bases at J, with 14 bases between the two ends. The germline V gene encodes CDR1 MGHRA and CDR2 YSYEKL. This CDR3 comprises 16 residues. CDR3 DNA sequence: TGCGCCAGCAGCCAAGCTGTCGCGGCCCCATACAATGAGCAGTTCTTC. Its translation is CASSQAVAAPYNEQFF.

The rearrangement links TRBV20-1 to TRBJ1-1, with D unresolved. Trimming cost V 3 bases and J 8 bases, with 16 bases left between them. The CDR3 has 13 residues. Germline assignment: CDR1 DFQATT and CDR2 SNEGSKA (reference sequence). The CDR3 protein is CSASGPLAPEAFF. The DNA of the CDR3 is TGCAGTGCTAGTGGTCCCCTCGCCCCCGAAGCTTTCTTT.

The genes are TRBV20-1 and TRBJ2-2; 9 bases fit TRBD1. The CDR3 totals 12 residues. Looked up from germline, CDR1 is DFQATT and CDR2 is SNEGSKA (reference sequence). This chain's CDR3 is CGGQGATGELFF. In DNA, the CDR3 is TGCGGGGGACAGGGCGCCACCGGGGAGCTGTTTTTT.